The 5 T cell receptor beta chains in this list originate from one sample, sequenced in a study. One entry per CDR3 protein, called by TCRdb with MiXCR from the RT-PCR reads. The table records 650,000 to 800,000 distinct CDR3 sequences, approximately 15% of them present only once. Sequenced input: memory CD4+ T cells from blood. These receptor sequences come from a female donor in good health, serving as a healthy control.

This clonotype has only a few counts. The rearrangement links TRBV12-3 or TRBV12-4 to TRBJ2-2, with D possibly being TRBD1 or TRBD2 (5 bases each). V lost 9 bases, J lost 6 bases, and 14 bases lay in between. This CDR3 is 13 amino acids long. The CDR3 sequence is CASRRGEAGELFF. DNA of the CDR3: TGTGCCAGTCGGAGAGGGGAAGCCGGGGAGCTGTTTTTT.

The chain couples TRBV10-2 to TRBJ1-2; a weak D match, TRBD1 (5 bases). Germline V CDR1 and CDR2: WSHSY, SAAADI. This CDR3 spans 13 amino acids. Trimming removed 8 bases from V and 6 bases from J, with 16 bases in between. The CDR3 protein is CASGFTLGDGYTF. CDR3 in DNA: TGCGCCAGCGGTTTTACTCTGGGGGATGGCTACACCTTC.

This clonotype was picked up many times. This chain links TRBV5-1 with TRBJ2-1; perhaps TRBD2 as D (6 bases). Germline values: CDR1 SGHRS, CDR2 YFSETQ. V was shortened by 4 bases and J by 8 bases, with 10 bases between the two germline ends. This CDR3 has 12 residues. The CDR3 loop is CASSRPGDEQFF. In DNA form, the CDR3 reads TGCGCCAGCAGCCGCCCGGGGGATGAGCAGTTCTTC.

This clonotype showed up just a few times. This chain links TRBV18 with TRBJ2-3; D is unclear. This CDR3 comprises 13 residues. V was cut by 2 bases and J by 5 bases, with 8 bases left in between. CDR1 and CDR2 from the germline V gene are KGHSH and LQKENI. CDR3 residues: CASSPNTRDTQYF. In DNA, the CDR3 is TGTGCCAGCTCACCAAACACCAGAGATACGCAGTATTTT.

This clonotype showed up just a few times. The rearrangement joins TRBV20-1 to TRBJ1-5, with no clear D. The CDR3 covers 13 residues. Trimming took off 2 bases at V and 4 bases at J, with 9 bases between the two ends. The V gene's germline CDR1 is DFQATT and CDR2 SNEGSKA (reference sequence). The CDR3 DNA is TGCAGTGCTAGATTACTACAGAATCAGCCCCAGCATTTT. Protein product: CSARLLQNQPQHF.